The entry below gives a single T cell receptor (beta chain) sequence along with its context. The germline V and J ends were trimmed by 3 bases and 3 bases, with 9 bases remaining between them. Germline lookup yields CDR1 MNHEY and CDR2 SMNVEV (reference sequence). CDR3 size: 13 residues. This record comes from a study of blood T cell repertoires in COVID-19. Turning to the study itself: COVID-19 samples from acute and convalescent phases originated in the United States, Italy and Spain. Sources were T cells, B-cell-depleted T cells, or PBMCs; the material itself was cDNA or gDNA.

Per the original data handling: Amplifying reference gene primers gave estimates of nucleated cell counts. Clones were sequenced by immunoSEQ multiplex PCR, and TCRdb holds only the in-frame ones, with some missing. V and J calls and clone size are those listed in that table; D and trimming were worked out from the DNA. The sample lists over 95,000 clones, around 89% occurring once. Input material: peripheral blood. The genes are TRBV27 and TRBJ2-7, with a tentative D call TRBD1 (6 bases). The TCR comes from a human donor with acute or convalescent COVID-19. The donor label of this sample is uncertain. CDR3 sequence (DNA): TGTGCCAGCAGTTTGGGACATAACTACGAGCAGTACTTC. Amino acid sequence: CASSLGHNYEQYF.